This entry lists 10 T cell receptor beta chains sequenced from one sample in a study of cytomegalovirus exposure and HLA in healthy donors. Both 60 Vbeta primers and 13 Jbeta primers went into the PCR. Sequencing used immunoSEQ multiplex PCR; TCRdb keeps in-frame clones, though not all of them. The table lists around 150,000 clones, more than 65% of them singletons, with around 6.6% in the top ten. The sequenced material came from PBMCs. These receptors came from a man aged 45-60 years in good health and CMV-seropositive.

This sequence joins TRBV28 and TRBJ2-3, with D possibly matching TRBD2 (8 bases). CDR1 and CDR2 (germline): MDHEN, SYDVKM. The length of the CDR3 is 13 residues. CDR3 coding DNA: TGTTCGGGGGGGGGACAGAACACAGATACGCAGTATTTT. Protein product: CSGGGQNTDTQYF.

This chain joins TRBV11-2 and TRBJ2-7; a possible D gene is TRBD1 (6 bases). CDR3 length: 13 amino acids. CDR1 is SGHAT and CDR2 is FQNNGV in the germline V gene. V shed 5 bases and J shed 2 bases, with 10 bases lying between them. The CDR3 coding sequence is TGTGCCAGCAGCCGACAGGACACCTACGAGCAGTACGTC. Its protein is CASSRQDTYEQYV.

This chain joins TRBV5-4 and TRBJ1-2, with a possible D match to TRBD1 (6 bases). V shed 4 bases and J shed 4 bases, with 17 bases lying between them. CDR1 and CDR2 from the germline V gene are SGHNT and YYREEE (reference sequence). The CDR3 length is 15 residues. CDR3 sequence reads: CASSQAQGGVYGYTF. As DNA, the CDR3 is TGTGCCAGCAGCCAGGCACAGGGCGGTGTCTATGGCTACACCTTC.

The chain carries TRBV6-1 and TRBJ2-3, with a possible D match to TRBD2 (6 bases). CDR3 length equals 16 residues. Trimming stripped 2 bases from V and 1 base from J, with 13 bases between. Germline-derived CDR1 and CDR2 are MNHNS and SASEGT. CDR3 sequence (DNA): TGTGCCAGCAGTGAACCCGCGGGGACCCGCACAGATACGCAGTATTTT. Translation gives CASSEPAGTRTDTQYF.

The rearrangement uses TRBV5-1 and TRBJ2-2, with 8 bases aligning to TRBD1. The CDR3 totals 21 residues. Per the germline V gene, CDR1 is SGHRS and CDR2 is YFSETQ. V was pared by 7 bases and J by 0 bases, with 23 bases of the junction left unmatched. CDR3 coding DNA: TGCGCCAGCCATCATAACGCATACTCAGGAAAGGACAGGGCGAACACCGGGGAGCTGTTTTTT. Translation: CASHHNAYSGKDRANTGELFF.

The chain links TRBV5-6 to TRBJ2-1; D gene uncertain. This CDR3 spans 14 amino acids. Germline V gene sequence: CDR1 SGHDT, CDR2 YYEEEE. V was cut by 1 base and J by 10 bases, with 15 bases left in between. The DNA of the CDR3 is TGTGCCAGCAGCTTGACACATCGGTTGCGGGAGCAGTTCTTC. Its translation is CASSLTHRLREQFF.

The chain recombines TRBV5-6 with TRBJ1-6; D may be TRBD1 (6 bases). Looked up from germline, CDR1 is SGHDT and CDR2 is YYEEEE. The V end lost 4 bases, the J end lost 8 bases, and 13 bases lay between the germline ends. The CDR3 runs to 14 residues. This CDR3 is CASSLQGPDSPLHF. The CDR3 DNA is TGTGCCAGCAGCCTACAGGGTCCGGATTCACCCCTCCACTTT.

A note on this clone: Within the sample, other DNA sequences also encode this same CDR3. The chain recombines TRBV5-1 with TRBJ1-3, with 11 positions matching TRBD1. Germline lookup yields CDR1 SGHRS and CDR2 YFSETQ. V shed 3 bases, J shed 2 bases, and the junction held 1 base outside the gene matches. This CDR3 has 15 residues. The CDR3 sequence: CASSSGQGAGNTIYF. CDR3 nucleotides: TGCGCCAGCAGCTCGGGACAGGGGGCTGGAAACACCATATATTTT.

This chain connects TRBV9 to TRBJ2-1, with 7 bases that match TRBD2. The V segment lost 1 base and the J segment 2 bases; nucleotides outside the gene matches: 3. The CDR3 runs to 15 residues. The germline CDR1 and CDR2 sequences are SGDLS and YYNGEE. This CDR3 is CASSVRSGAYNEQFF. The CDR3 nucleotides read TGTGCCAGCAGCGTAAGAAGCGGGGCCTACAATGAGCAGTTCTTC.

The V gene is TRBV2, the J gene TRBJ2-5, with TRBD1 as a possible D gene (6 bases). Germline loops: CDR1 SNHLY, CDR2 FYNNEI. The length of the CDR3 is 12 residues. V was cut by 9 bases and J by 2 bases, with 10 bases left in between. In DNA form, the CDR3 reads TGTGCCAGAACCGGGACACAAGAGACCCAGTACTTC. This codes for CARTGTQETQYF.